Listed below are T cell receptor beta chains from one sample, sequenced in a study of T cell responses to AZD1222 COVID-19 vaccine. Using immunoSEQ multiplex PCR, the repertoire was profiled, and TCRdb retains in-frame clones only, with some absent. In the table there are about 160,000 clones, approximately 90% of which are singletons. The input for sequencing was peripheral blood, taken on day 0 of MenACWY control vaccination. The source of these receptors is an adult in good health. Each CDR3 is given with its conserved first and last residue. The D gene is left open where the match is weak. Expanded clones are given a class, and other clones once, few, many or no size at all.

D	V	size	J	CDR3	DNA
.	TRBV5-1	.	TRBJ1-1	CASSLDLGTEAFF	TGCGCCAGCAGCTTGGATTTGGGCACTGAAGCTTTCTTT
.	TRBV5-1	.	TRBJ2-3	CASSLRDPSTDTQYF	TGCGCCAGCAGCTTGCGCGACCCGAGCACAGATACGCAGTATTTT
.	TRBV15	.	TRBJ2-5	CATSGTPGPGETQYF	TGTGCCACCAGCGGAACCCCGGGCCCTGGGGAGACCCAGTACTTC
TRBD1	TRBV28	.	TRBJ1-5	CASTPTGGAVEPQHF	TGTGCCAGCACCCCGACAGGGGGGGCGGTGGAGCCCCAGCATTTT
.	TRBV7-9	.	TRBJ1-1	CASRGSGRNTEAFF	TGTGCCAGCAGGGGCTCCGGGAGGAACACTGAAGCTTTCTTT
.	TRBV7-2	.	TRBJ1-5	CASSLDSSNQPQHF	TGTGCCAGCAGCTTAGACTCCAGCAATCAGCCCCAGCATTTT
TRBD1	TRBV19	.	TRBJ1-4	CASSMGTGANEKLFF	TGTGCCAGTAGTATGGGGACAGGAGCGAATGAAAAACTGTTTTTT
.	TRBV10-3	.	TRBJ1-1	CAISSPGDGPEAFF	TGTGCCATCAGCTCCCCTGGGGACGGCCCGGAAGCTTTCTTT
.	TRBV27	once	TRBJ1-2	CASSPGVGGGYTF	TGTGCCAGCAGTCCAGGGGTAGGGGGTGGCTACACCTTC
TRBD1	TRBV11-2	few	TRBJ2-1	CASNQGTEGKQFF	TGTGCCAGCAACCAAGGGACAGAGGGTAAGCAGTTCTTC
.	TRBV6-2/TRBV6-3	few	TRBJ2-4	CASSSPSRGYAKNIQYF	TGTGCCAGCAGTTCCCCTAGCAGGGGCTATGCCAAAAACATTCAGTACTTC
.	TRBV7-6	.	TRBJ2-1	CASSSKGGSGDNEQFF	TGTGCCAGCAGCTCAAAGGGGGGTAGCGGAGACAATGAGCAGTTCTTC
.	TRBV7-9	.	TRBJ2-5	CASSPGTEAETQYF	TGTGCCAGCAGTCCGGGGACCGAAGCCGAGACCCAGTACTTC
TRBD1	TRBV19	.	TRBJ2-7	CASSLRTGDVYEQYF	TGTGCCAGTAGTTTGAGGACAGGGGATGTCTACGAGCAGTACTTC
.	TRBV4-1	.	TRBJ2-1	CASSQGTDPYNEQFF	TGCGCCAGCAGCCAAGGAACTGACCCCTACAATGAGCAGTTCTTC
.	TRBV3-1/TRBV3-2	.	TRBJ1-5	CASSQGRGPQPQHF	TGTGCCAGCAGCCAGGGACGGGGACCACAGCCCCAGCATTTT
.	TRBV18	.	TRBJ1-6	CASSPYQFRERNSPLHF	TGTGCCAGCTCACCCTACCAGTTCAGGGAGAGGAATTCACCCCTCCACTTT
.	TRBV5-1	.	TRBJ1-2	CASSWNSRALYGYTF	TGCGCCAGCAGCTGGAATTCTCGGGCCCTCTATGGCTACACCTTC
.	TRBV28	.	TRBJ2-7	CASLGLAPYEQYF	TGTGCCAGCTTAGGTCTAGCGCCTTACGAGCAGTACTTC
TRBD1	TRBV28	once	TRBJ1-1	CASSSGQGRDTEAFF	TGTGCCAGCAGTTCGGGACAGGGACGGGACACTGAAGCTTTCTTT
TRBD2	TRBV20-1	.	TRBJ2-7	CSTSGSYEQYF	TGCAGTACTAGCGGGAGCTACGAGCAGTACTTC
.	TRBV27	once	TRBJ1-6	CASSPARAYNSPLHF	TGTGCCAGCAGTCCCGCCAGGGCCTATAATTCACCCCTCCACTTT
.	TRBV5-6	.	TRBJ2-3	CASSTGQMLRATDTQYF	TGTGCCAGCAGCACCGGACAGATGCTGAGGGCCACAGATACGCAGTATTTT
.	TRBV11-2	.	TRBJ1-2	CASSLYPERQFNYGYTF	TGTGCCAGCAGCTTATATCCGGAAAGACAGTTTAACTATGGCTACACCTTC
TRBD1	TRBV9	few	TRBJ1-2	CASSPSDRPYGYTF	TGTGCCAGCAGCCCCTCGGACAGGCCCTATGGCTACACCTTC
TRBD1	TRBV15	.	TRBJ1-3	CATSRATGASSGNTIYF	TGTGCCACCAGCAGAGCGACAGGGGCCAGCTCTGGAAACACCATATATTTT
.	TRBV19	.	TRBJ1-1	CASLPGAHNTEAFF	TGTGCCAGCCTACCCGGGGCCCATAACACTGAAGCTTTCTTT
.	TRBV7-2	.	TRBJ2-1	CASSLAGVSSYNEQFF	TGTGCCAGCAGCTTAGCCGGGGTAAGCTCCTACAATGAGCAGTTCTTC
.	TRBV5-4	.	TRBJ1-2	CASSLVGVGNYGYTF	TGTGCCAGCAGCTTGGTGGGTGTGGGGAACTATGGCTACACCTTC
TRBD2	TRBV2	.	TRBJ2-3	CASKETSGRATQYF	TGTGCCAGCAAAGAGACTAGCGGGAGGGCGACGCAGTATTTT
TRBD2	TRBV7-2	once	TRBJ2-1	CASSTPGLAGGLPYNEQFF	TGTGCCAGCAGTACCCCGGGACTAGCGGGAGGACTGCCCTACAATGAGCAGTTCTTC
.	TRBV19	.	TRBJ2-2	CASSTAHTGELFF	TGTGCCAGTAGTACCGCCCACACCGGGGAGCTGTTTTTT
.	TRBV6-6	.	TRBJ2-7	CASSPPLGSAPGEQYF	TGTGCCAGCAGCCCCCCTTTGGGGAGCGCTCCCGGCGAGCAGTACTTC
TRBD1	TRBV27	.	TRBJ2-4	CASSLGTGKSKNIQYF	TGTGCCAGCAGTTTGGGGACAGGGAAGAGCAAAAACATTCAGTACTTC
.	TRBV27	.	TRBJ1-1	CASSFLTAGAEAFF	TGTGCCAGCAGTTTTCTAACCGCGGGCGCTGAAGCTTTCTTT
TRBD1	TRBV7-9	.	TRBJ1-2	CASTQAGTENYGYTF	TGTGCCAGCACTCAGGCAGGGACAGAAAACTATGGCTACACCTTC
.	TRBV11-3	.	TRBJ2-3	CASSLVRSADTQYF	TGTGCCAGCAGTCTGGTCAGATCGGCAGATACGCAGTATTTT
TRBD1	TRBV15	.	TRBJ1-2	CATSRRQGDGYTF	TGTGCCACCAGCAGGCGACAGGGGGATGGCTACACCTTC
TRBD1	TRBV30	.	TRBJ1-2	CAWSPGTGLIATF	TGTGCCTGGAGTCCCGGGACAGGGCTGATCGCCACCTTC
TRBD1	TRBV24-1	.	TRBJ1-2	CATSDWDSYVGYTF	TGTGCCACCAGTGATTGGGACAGCTATGTAGGCTACACCTTC
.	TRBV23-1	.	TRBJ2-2	CASSQSPTGELFF	TGCGCCAGCAGTCAATCTCCGACCGGGGAGCTGTTTTTT
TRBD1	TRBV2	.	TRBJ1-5	CASGPQGGSNQPQHF	TGTGCCAGCGGCCCGCAGGGGGGTAGCAATCAGCCCCAGCATTTT
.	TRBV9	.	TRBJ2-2	CASSVAPGPMNTGELFF	TGTGCCAGCAGCGTAGCCCCGGGGCCGATGAACACCGGGGAGCTGTTTTTT
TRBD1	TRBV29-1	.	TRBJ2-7	CSVPGDRGPYEQYF	TGCAGCGTCCCCGGGGACAGGGGACCCTACGAGCAGTACTTC
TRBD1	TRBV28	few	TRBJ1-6	CASRSGTGGYNSPLHF	TGTGCCAGCAGATCCGGGACAGGGGGCTATAATTCACCCCTCCACTTT
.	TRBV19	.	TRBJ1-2	CASSIASEGNYGYTF	TGTGCCAGTAGTATAGCCAGCGAAGGAAACTATGGCTACACCTTC
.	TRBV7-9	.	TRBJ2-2	CASSFVQGYTGELFF	TGTGCCAGCAGCTTCGTACAGGGATACACCGGGGAGCTGTTTTTT
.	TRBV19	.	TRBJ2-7	CASSMDSNYEQYF	TGTGCCAGTAGTATGGACAGCAACTACGAGCAGTACTTC
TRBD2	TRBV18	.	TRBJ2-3	CASSPKVLAANTDTQYF	TGTGCCAGCTCACCAAAGGTCCTAGCGGCCAACACAGATACGCAGTATTTT